This T cell receptor beta chain was documented in a study of blood T cells in healthy people across ages. This CDR3 spans 15 amino acids. Trimming took off 7 bases at V and 6 bases at J, with 18 bases between the two ends. Germline V gene sequence: CDR1 MGHRA, CDR2 YSYEKL. This clonotype has a handful of counts. Through a sample-barcoded 5' primer and a J-beta primer mix, a second PCR was run for roughly 7 to 11 cycles. TCRdb ran MiXCR on the 5' RACE reads and lists one entry per CDR3 protein. The sample records around 1.1 million distinct CDR3 sequences, roughly two fifths being singletons. Sequencing used blood. This rearrangement joins TRBV4-1 to TRBJ1-4; possible D gene TRBD1, 5 bases. The origin of this receptor is a man between 18 and 29 years old in good health. The CDR3 region is CASTQGPGEDEKLFF. Written as DNA, the CDR3 is TGCGCCAGCACTCAGGGTCCGGGGGAGGATGAAAAACTGTTTTTT.